The 22 T cell receptor beta chains listed next were all sequenced from one sample in a study of shared clonotypes between healthy human individuals. Data came from immunoSEQ multiplex PCR; TCRdb stores just in-frame clones and leaves some out. Of approximately 2.5 million clones detected, about 92% appear once; the ten largest clones hold 0.13% to 0.15%. Sequencing used naive CD4+ T cells sorted from blood. Subset in this sample: CD45RA+ positively selected. Receptors originate from a man aged 18 to 35 in good health.

This rearrangement joins TRBV9 to TRBJ2-7, with 8 bases aligning to TRBD1. Germline V gives CDR1 SGDLS, CDR2 YYNGEE. This CDR3 comprises 15 residues. V lost 0 bases and J lost 2; bases outside the gene matches: 4. As DNA, the CDR3 is TGTGCCAGCAGCGTAGAGTGGGACAGGACCTACGAGCAGTACTTC. Its translation: CASSVEWDRTYEQYF.

The chain links TRBV29-1 to TRBJ2-2; possibly TRBD2 for D (6 bases). V dropped 3 bases and J dropped 0 bases, with 11 bases sitting between them. The CDR3 extends over 15 amino acids. CDR1 and CDR2 from the germline V gene are SQVTM and ANQGSEA. CDR3 sequence: CSVDGVAANTGELFF. The CDR3 DNA is TGCAGCGTTGATGGGGTAGCGGCGAACACCGGGGAGCTGTTTTTT.

On this clone: The sample contains more than one DNA sequence encoding this CDR3. The rearrangement uses TRBV18 and TRBJ2-5; 7 bases fit TRBD1. From germline, CDR1 is KGHSH and CDR2 LQKENI. Trimming removed 4 bases from V and 2 bases from J; junction bases left unmatched: 1. The CDR3 runs 13 residues. CDR3 bases: TGTGCCAGCTCACGGGACAGTCAAGAGACCCAGTACTTC. It specifies CASSRDSQETQYF. The whole variable domain, remainder taken from reference TRBV18 and TRBJ2-5, is NAGVMQNPRHLVRRRGQEARLRCSPMKGHSHVYWYRQLPEEGLKFMVYLQKENIIDESGMPKERFSAEFPKEGPSILRIQQVVRGDSAAYFCASSRDSQETQYFGPGTRLLVL.

The V call is TRBV5-5, the J call TRBJ2-1; either TRBD1 or TRBD2 may supply D (5 bases each). Trimming pared 0 bases from V and 6 bases from J, leaving 13 bases between. This CDR3 region has 15 residues. Germline lookup yields CDR1 SGHKS and CDR2 YYEKEE (reference sequence). The CDR3 protein is CASSLGGGTGNEQFF. The CDR3 DNA follows: TGTGCCAGCAGCTTGGGTGGGGGAACGGGCAATGAGCAGTTCTTC.

The DNA of the CDR3 is TGCGCCAGCAGCACCGCTCCAGCCCCAGATACGCAGTATTTT. Translation gives CASSTAPAPDTQYF. The chain links TRBV5-1 to TRBJ2-3; D not resolved. Trimming pared 4 bases from V and 4 bases from J, leaving 13 bases between. Germline loops: CDR1 SGHRS, CDR2 YFSETQ. This CDR3 spans 14 amino acids.

This chain connects TRBV29-1 to TRBJ2-5, with unresolved D. This CDR3 has 11 amino acids. Looked up from germline, CDR1 is SQVTM and CDR2 is ANQGSEA. V shed 6 bases and J shed 5 bases, with 10 bases lying between them. The CDR3 DNA reads as TGCAGCGTCATGAGTCACGAGACCCAGTACTTC. This encodes CSVMSHETQYF.

The gene calls are TRBV7-8 and TRBJ1-3; possible D gene TRBD1, 5 bases. The length of the CDR3 is 15 residues. V lost 5 bases and J lost 4, with 15 bases in between. Germline V CDR1 and CDR2: SGHVS, FQNEAQ. CDR3 region: CASSPRDAGGNTIYF. CDR3 DNA: TGTGCCAGCAGCCCGCGGGACGCAGGGGGAAACACCATATATTTT.

The chain uses TRBV5-1 and TRBJ2-3; 13 bases are shared with TRBD2. Germline V CDR1 and CDR2: SGHRS, YFSETQ. The junction had 9 bases not matched to a gene; V was cut back by 4 bases and J by 4 bases. The CDR3 covers 17 residues. The CDR3 coding sequence is TGCGCCAGCAGCGACCAAACTAGCGGGGGGGCATCAGATACGCAGTATTTT. This codes for CASSDQTSGGASDTQYF.

About this clone itself: Its ends do not fully match the called genes, so a read error is possible. The chain uses TRBV7-9 and TRBJ2-7; D gene uncertain. The CDR3 has 13 amino acids. Per the germline V gene, CDR1 is SEHNR and CDR2 is FQNEAQ (reference sequence). The CDR3 here is CASSFLNGLGQNF. For the CDR3, the DNA is TGTGCCAGCAGCTTTTTAAACGGGCTAGGTCAGAACTTC.

V usage is TRBV19 and J usage is TRBJ2-7, with D possibly matching TRBD1 (5 bases). V was cut by 3 bases and J by 6 bases, with 12 bases left in between. The CDR3 runs 13 residues. Germline V gene sequence: CDR1 LNHDA, CDR2 SQIVND (reference sequence). The CDR3 reads CASSMALTGEQYF. CDR3 nucleotide sequence: TGTGCCAGTAGTATGGCCCTAACAGGCGAGCAGTACTTC.

A note on this clone: This could be a read error, since a much larger clone is one nucleotide away. Other DNA sequences from this sample encode an identical CDR3 as well. The chain employs TRBV7-3 and TRBJ2-2; no clear D. This CDR3 is 12 amino acids long. Germline CDR1 and CDR2: SGHTA and FQGTGA. V lost 3 bases, J lost 5 bases, and 4 bases lay in between. CDR3: CASSLDTGELFF. DNA of the CDR3: TGTGCCAGCAGCTTGGATACCGGGGAGCTGTTTTTT.

The chain couples TRBV7-6 to TRBJ1-1; D perhaps matches TRBD1 (6 bases). Trimming pared 0 bases from V and 11 bases from J, leaving 10 bases between. The CDR3 spans 12 residues. CDR1 and CDR2 from the germline V gene are SGHVS and FNYEAQ. CDR3 bases: TGTGCCAGCAGCTTAGCCCCAGGGGAGGCTTTCTTT. Its translation is CASSLAPGEAFF. Supplemented by reference TRBV7-6 and TRBJ1-1, the full variable domain reads GAGVSQSPRYKVTKRGQDVALRCDPISGHVSLYWYRQALGQGPEFLTYFNYEAQQDKSGLPNDRFSAERPEGSISTLTIQRTEQRDSAMYRCASSLAPGEAFFGQGTRLTVV.

This clone was recorded only once. The rearrangement uses TRBV30 and TRBJ1-2; unclear D gene. Trimming shortened V by 2 bases and J by 0 bases, and 13 bases separated the two germline ends. The length of the CDR3 is 15 residues. Germline CDR1 is GTSNPN and CDR2 is SVGIG (reference sequence). CDR3 in amino acids: CAWSLPGKANYGYTF. The CDR3 bases are TGTGCCTGGAGTCTACCGGGGAAGGCTAACTATGGCTACACCTTC.

The chain combines TRBV7-9 with TRBJ1-6; D is undetermined. This CDR3 is built from 14 residues. CDR1 and CDR2 (germline): SEHNR, FQNEAQ (reference sequence). V was clipped by 4 bases and J by 7 bases, with 11 bases between them. The CDR3 loop is CASSSTAGNSPLHF. Written as DNA, the CDR3 is TGTGCCAGCAGCTCGACGGCGGGGAATTCACCCCTCCACTTT. The full variable domain, with the rest looked up from reference TRBV7-9 and TRBJ1-6, is DTGVSQNPRHKITKRGQNVTFRCDPISEHNRLYWYRQTLGQGPEFLTYFQNEAQLEKSRLLSDRFSAERPKGSFSTLEIQRTEQGDSAMYLCASSSTAGNSPLHFGNGTRLTVT.

This clone was seen only once. The chain uses TRBV30 and TRBJ1-4; 9 bases map to TRBD1. This CDR3 comprises 17 residues. Germline trimming cut 2 bases from V and 2 bases from J; bases unmatched to any gene: 9. The germline V gene has CDR1 GTSNPN and CDR2 SVGIG (reference sequence). DNA of the CDR3: TGTGCCTGGAGTCCACGCCCGGGACAGGGTACTAATGAAAAACTGTTTTTT. It is translated as CAWSPRPGQGTNEKLFF.

The chain joins TRBV6-1 to TRBJ1-1, with D maybe TRBD1 (5 bases). With 4 bases removed from V and 4 bases from J, the gap between germline ends came to 13 bases. This CDR3 comprises 14 residues. Germline loops: CDR1 MNHNS, CDR2 SASEGT. This chain's CDR3 is CASSGGWGSTEAFF. The CDR3, as DNA: TGTGCCAGCAGTGGGGGGTGGGGAAGCACTGAAGCTTTCTTT.

The rearrangement links TRBV2 to TRBJ2-1, with D tentatively TRBD1 (6 bases). Trimming took off 6 bases at V and 3 bases at J, with 12 bases between the two ends. The CDR3 is 14 amino acids. The germline V gene encodes CDR1 SNHLY and CDR2 FYNNEI. The CDR3 reads CASRDSSVYNEQFF. The CDR3 DNA sequence: TGTGCCAGCAGGGACAGCTCCGTCTACAATGAGCAGTTCTTC.

The V gene is TRBV15, the J gene TRBJ2-5, with D maybe TRBD1 (6 bases). V lost 4 bases and J lost 5, with 20 bases in between. CDR1 is LNHNV and CDR2 is YYDKDF in the germline V gene (reference sequence). The CDR3 sequence is 16 residues long. The CDR3 DNA reads as TGTGCCACCAGCACAACCCGGACAGTGGGTGATGAGACCCAGTACTTC. It encodes CATSTTRTVGDETQYF.

J is TRBJ1-1 and V is TRBV11-3; D remains unclear. Germline V gene lookup returns CDR1 SGHNT and CDR2 YENEEA. The CDR3 is 13 residues long. Between the trimmed V and J ends, which lost 5 bases and 6 bases, there was a span of 13 bases. The CDR3 is CASSTSASAEAFF. CDR3 in DNA: TGTGCCAGCAGCACCTCAGCGTCTGCTGAAGCTTTCTTT.

The chain uses TRBV7-9 and TRBJ2-1; 13 bases line up with TRBD2. The CDR3 length is 16 residues. V dropped 5 bases and J dropped 8; count of bases not matched to a gene: 9. The germline gives CDR1 SEHNR, CDR2 FQNEAQ (reference sequence). The CDR3 nucleotides are TGTGCCAGCAGCCGCAGGGGTGGACTAGCGGGAGATGAGCAGTTCTTC. This sequence encodes CASSRRGGLAGDEQFF.

The sample holds a few counts of this clone. Other DNA variants within this sample encode the same CDR3. This chain connects TRBV5-1 to TRBJ2-7; no reliable D call. The CDR3 is 13 residues long. Germline-derived CDR1 and CDR2 are SGHRS and YFSETQ. The V end lost 0 bases, the J end lost 1 base, and 5 bases lay between the germline ends. The CDR3 coding sequence is TGCGCCAGCAGCTTGGAAGCTTCCTACGAGCAGTACTTC. Translating gives CASSLEASYEQYF. The whole variable domain, remainder taken from reference TRBV5-1 and TRBJ2-7, is KAGVTQTPRYLIKTRGQQVTLSCSPISGHRSVSWYQQTPGQGLQFLFEYFSETQRNKGNFPGRFSGRQFSNSRSEMNVSTLELGDSALYLCASSLEASYEQYFGPGTRLTVT.

The CDR3: CASSIYYPDQPQHF. The CDR3 DNA is TGTGCCAGTAGTATCTATTACCCCGATCAGCCCCAGCATTTT. The chain has TRBV19 and TRBJ1-5; D unresolved. The CDR3 extends over 14 amino acids. From germline, CDR1 is LNHDA and CDR2 SQIVND (reference sequence). V lost 3 bases to trimming and J lost 5 bases, with 11 bases between them.